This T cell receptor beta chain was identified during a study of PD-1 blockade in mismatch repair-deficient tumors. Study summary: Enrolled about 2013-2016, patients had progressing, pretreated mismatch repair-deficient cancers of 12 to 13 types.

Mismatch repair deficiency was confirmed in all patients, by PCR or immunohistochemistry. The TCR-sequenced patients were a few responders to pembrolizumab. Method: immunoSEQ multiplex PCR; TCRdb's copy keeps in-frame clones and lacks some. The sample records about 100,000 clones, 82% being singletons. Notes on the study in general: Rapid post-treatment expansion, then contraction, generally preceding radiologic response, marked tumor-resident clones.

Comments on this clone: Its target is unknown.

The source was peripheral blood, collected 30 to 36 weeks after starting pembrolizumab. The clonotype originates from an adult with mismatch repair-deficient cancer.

The CDR3 DNA sequence: TGCGCCAGCAGTCGAGCCGGGACAGGGAATTACGAGCAGTACTTC. As protein: CASSRAGTGNYEQYF. The chain joins TRBV4-1 to TRBJ2-7; 9 nucleotides agree with TRBD1. This CDR3 is 15 amino acids long. V was pared by 6 bases and J by 4 bases, with 10 bases of the junction left unmatched. Germline CDR1 and CDR2: MGHRA and YSYEKL.